This T cell receptor (beta chain) is drawn from a study of long-term antiretroviral therapy in people with HIV. Cryopreserved PBMC samples of roughly 1-10 million cells were used for DNA extraction. Researchers ran immunoSEQ v3.0 at survey level. The table came from immunoSEQ multiplex PCR; TCRdb's copy has only in-frame clones and leaves some out. The sample holds about 24,000 clones, around 81% seen once. This CDR3 spans 17 amino acids. Per the germline V gene, CDR1 is LGHNA and CDR2 is YSLEER. Trimming took off 1 base at V and 6 bases at J, with 20 bases between the two ends. This TCR came from a woman aged 18-29 years with HIV. The starting material was unsorted PBMCs, obtained at the start of antiretroviral therapy, before treatment. V and J are TRBV4-3 and TRBJ2-3; unclear D gene. Here the CDR3 reads CASSQVLLGLDADTQYF. CDR3 DNA: TGCGCCAGCAGCCAAGTCCTTTTGGGTCTAGACGCGGATACGCAGTATTTT.